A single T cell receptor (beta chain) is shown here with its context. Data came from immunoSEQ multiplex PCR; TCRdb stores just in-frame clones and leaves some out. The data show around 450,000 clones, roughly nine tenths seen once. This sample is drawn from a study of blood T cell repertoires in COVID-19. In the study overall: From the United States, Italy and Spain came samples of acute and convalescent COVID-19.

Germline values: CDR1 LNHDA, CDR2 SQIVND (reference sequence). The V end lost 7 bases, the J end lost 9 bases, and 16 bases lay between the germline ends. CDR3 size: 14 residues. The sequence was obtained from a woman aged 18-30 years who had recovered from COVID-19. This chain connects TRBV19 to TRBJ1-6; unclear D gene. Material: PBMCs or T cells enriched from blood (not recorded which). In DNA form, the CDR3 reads TGTGCCAGTACCCCGACTGAGCTAGGTTCACCCCTCCACTTT. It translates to CASTPTELGSPLHF.